Shown below are 32 T cell receptor beta chains from a single sample sequenced in a study of regulatory T cells in long-lasting Graves disease. According to the study, TCR beta libraries were built with iRepertoire HTBI primers and CDR3-region Arm-PCR. In TCRdb, the multiplex PCR reads were re-called with MiXCR into one record per CDR3 protein. The table has around 250,000 distinct CDR3 sequences, roughly 18% seen once. The time point: newly diagnosed GD, antithyroid drugs for less than 3 months. With RNA extracted from PBMCs as input, the TCR library was made. Sequencing was performed on peripheral blood mononuclear cells (PBMCs), taken at new diagnosis, from a patient treated with antithyroid drugs. The origin of the receptors is a female donor with Graves disease.

The chain joins TRBV12-3 or TRBV12-4 to TRBJ2-7; D uncertain. Trimming pared 5 bases from V and 6 bases from J, leaving 8 bases between. The CDR3 sequence is 11 residues long. The CDR3 sequence: CASSQLGEQYF. The DNA for the CDR3 is TGTGCCAGCAGTCAACTCGGCGAGCAGTACTTC.

This clonotype was counted many times. V and J are TRBV9 and TRBJ1-1, with TRBD1 as a possible D gene (5 bases). The CDR3 runs to 15 residues. V dropped 0 bases and J dropped 0 bases, with 9 bases sitting between them. CDR1 is SGDLS, CDR2 YYNGEE, per germline. The CDR3 loop reads CASSVVGAMNTEAFF. The CDR3 DNA follows: TGTGCCAGCAGCGTAGTTGGGGCGATGAACACTGAAGCTTTCTTT.

CDR3 amino acids: CASSTPGLLTNEQFF. CDR3 nucleotides: TGTGCCAGTAGTACCCCGGGACTATTAACCAATGAGCAGTTCTTC. The rearrangement uses TRBV19 and TRBJ2-1; TRBD2 agrees at 7 bases. The CDR3 consists of 15 residues. CDR1 LNHDA and CDR2 SQIVND come from the germline V gene (reference sequence). Trimming at V came to 4 bases and at J to 6 bases, leaving 9 bases not matched to a gene.

The chain links TRBV5-1 to TRBJ2-2; D is unclear. CDR1 and CDR2 (germline): SGHRS, YFSETQ. Trimming removed 1 base at V and 0 bases at J, with 13 bases between. This CDR3 is 17 amino acids long. This CDR3 reads CASSLRSTSPNTGELFF. The CDR3 nucleotides are TGCGCCAGCAGCTTGAGGTCCACGAGCCCGAACACCGGGGAGCTGTTTTTT.

This clonotype was observed at least ten times. This rearrangement joins TRBV18 to TRBJ2-1; the match to TRBD1 covers 8 bases. From germline, CDR1 is KGHSH and CDR2 LQKENI. The CDR3 has 15 amino acids. Trimming at V came to 5 bases and at J to 4 bases, leaving 7 bases not matched to a gene. CDR3 in DNA: TGTGCCAGCTCAACGGACCGGGACAGGTACAATGAGCAGTTCTTC. Translation gives CASSTDRDRYNEQFF.

This clonotype was found many times. The genes are TRBV20-1 and TRBJ2-1, with D tentatively TRBD2 (6 bases). The CDR3 has 14 residues. Between the trimmed V and J ends, which lost 6 bases and 8 bases, there was a span of 20 bases. Germline lookup yields CDR1 DFQATT and CDR2 SNEGSKA (reference sequence). The CDR3 DNA follows: TGCAGTGCCCCCTCAGCGGACTATTCCCATGAGCAGTTCTTC. Amino acid sequence: CSAPSADYSHEQFF.

For this clonotype: One base away lies a much larger clone, so this may be a sequencing read error. The genes are TRBV29-1 and TRBJ2-1; 11 bases fit TRBD1. Germline lookup yields CDR1 SQVTM and CDR2 ANQGSEA. The length of the CDR3 is 14 residues. In DNA form, the CDR3 reads TGCAGCTTCTGCCGGGACAGGGGGGACAATGAGCAGTCCTTC. It specifies CSFCRDRGDNEQSF.

The rearrangement links TRBV28 to TRBJ1-2; possible D gene TRBD1, 6 bases. There are 16 residues in the CDR3. Germline-derived CDR1 and CDR2 are MDHEN and SYDVKM. V lost 4 bases and J lost 4, with 19 bases in between. The CDR3 DNA reads TGTGCCAGCAGTTGGGGGGCCCAGGGCGCCGGCTATGGCTACACCTTC. This translates into CASSWGAQGAGYGYTF.

V usage is TRBV11-2 and J usage is TRBJ1-2; the match to TRBD1 covers 7 bases. Per the germline V gene, CDR1 is SGHAT and CDR2 is FQNNGV. V was clipped by 5 bases and J by 4 bases; unmatched bases: 4. This CDR3 has 13 residues. This CDR3 reads CASSGGTVYGYTF. In nucleotides, the CDR3 is TGTGCCAGCAGCGGTGGGACAGTCTATGGCTACACCTTC.

This clonotype was counted at least ten times. This chain uses TRBV18 with TRBJ2-1; 10 nucleotides line up with TRBD1. The V segment lost 8 bases and the J segment 6 bases; nucleotides outside the gene matches: 7. CDR1 is KGHSH and CDR2 is LQKENI in the germline V gene. This CDR3 is 14 amino acids long. The CDR3 DNA is TGTGCCAGCCAAGACAGGGGGCGCGGCAATGAGCAGTTCTTC. Protein sequence: CASQDRGRGNEQFF.

Ten or more counts support this clonotype. The chain joins TRBV24-1 to TRBJ2-3; 9 nucleotides match TRBD1. V shed 2 bases and J 4 bases; nucleotides not matched to a gene: 6. The CDR3 contains 16 residues. Germline V gene sequence: CDR1 KGHDR, CDR2 SFDVKD. CDR3 nucleotide sequence: TGTGCCACCAGTGATTCCCGGACAGGGGAACCAGATACGCAGTATTTT. Amino acids: CATSDSRTGEPDTQYF.

The V call is TRBV27, the J call TRBJ2-1, with D possibly called TRBD1 or TRBD2 (5 bases each). V was cut by 3 bases and J by 0 bases, with 9 bases left in between. Germline CDR1 is MNHEY and CDR2 is SMNVEV (reference sequence). The CDR3 runs 15 residues. The chain's CDR3 is CASSFPGTSYNEQFF. The CDR3, as DNA: TGTGCCAGCAGTTTCCCCGGGACCTCCTACAATGAGCAGTTCTTC.

At least ten counts were recorded for this clonotype. This chain joins TRBV20-1 and TRBJ2-1; TRBD2 agrees at 9 bases. Germline V gene sequence: CDR1 DFQATT, CDR2 SNEGSKA (reference sequence). Trimming removed 0 bases from V and 13 bases from J; junction bases left unmatched: 10. The CDR3 totals 14 residues. For the CDR3, the DNA is TGCAGTGCTAGAGAAGGAAGGGCGGGAGGGGTTCAGTTCTTC. The encoded protein is CSAREGRAGGVQFF.

This clonotype was recorded at least ten times. CDR3 region: CASSRGTGLYNEQFF. DNA for the CDR3: TGTGCCAGTAGCCGCGGGACTGGCCTATACAATGAGCAGTTCTTC. The chain joins TRBV19 to TRBJ2-5; D possibly corresponds to TRBD2 (6 bases). The J call is uncertain, as TRBJ2-1 better fits the DNA end. Germline V gives CDR1 LNHDA, CDR2 SQIVND (reference sequence). The CDR3 contains 15 residues.

Many counts were recorded for this clonotype. This chain uses TRBV7-2 with TRBJ1-1, with 8 bases aligning to TRBD1. The CDR3 extends over 14 amino acids. V dropped 0 bases and J dropped 5; count of bases not matched to a gene: 2. Germline V lookup: CDR1 SGHTA, CDR2 FQGNSA. The CDR3 DNA follows: TGTGCCAGCAGCTTAGCCAGGGGGCATACTGAAGCTTTCTTT. Translation gives CASSLARGHTEAFF.

The V and J genes are TRBV12-5 and TRBJ2-7; perhaps TRBD2 as D (5 bases). Trimming took off 3 bases at V and 4 bases at J, with 10 bases between the two ends. Germline CDR1 LGHNT, CDR2 FRNRAP. This CDR3 has 13 residues. The CDR3 region has the DNA TGTGCTAGTGGTTTCGCGGGTGGGTACGAGCAGTACTTC. The encoded protein is CASGFAGGYEQYF.

This clonotype was detected a few times. The junction differs from germline at one of its ends, possibly a read error. The chain recombines TRBV11-3 with TRBJ1-1; D perhaps matches TRBD1 (5 bases). Germline values: CDR1 SGHNT, CDR2 YENEEA. The CDR3 spans 14 residues. CDR3 loop: CASSLDGGTTEASF. The CDR3 DNA is TGTGCCAGCAGCTTAGATGGAGGGACCACTGAAGCTTCCTTT.

With respect to this clonotype: A far larger clone is off by one base, so a read error is likely. The J gene is TRBJ2-3, the V gene TRBV27; D may be TRBD1 or TRBD2 (5 bases each). Germline V gene data show CDR1 as MNHEY and CDR2 as SMNVEV (reference sequence). CDR3 size: 11 residues. The chain's CDR3 is CAGSQGRTQYF. The DNA of the CDR3 is TGTGCCGGCAGCCAGGGACGTACGCAGTATTTT.

There are many counts of this clonotype. The rearrangement joins TRBV11-2 to TRBJ2-1; 8 bases are a match to TRBD2. The J segment lost 3 bases and the V segment lost 6 bases, leaving 7 bases of the junction unmatched. Germline assignment: CDR1 SGHAT and CDR2 FQNNGV. This CDR3 has 15 amino acids. This CDR3 reads CASRLTGTSYNEQFF. The CDR3 DNA reads as TGTGCCAGCAGGCTGACCGGGACTAGCTACAATGAGCAGTTCTTC.

The sample holds many counts of this clonotype. The rearrangement uses TRBV20-1 and TRBJ1-3; TRBD1 matches at 11 bases. The CDR3 has 18 amino acids. Germline values: CDR1 DFQATT, CDR2 SNEGSKA (reference sequence). This CDR3 is CRPPGQGDKTHSGNTIYF. The CDR3 nucleotides are TGCAGGCCTCCGGGACAGGGGGATAAAACTCACTCTGGAAACACCATATATTTT.

In this sample, this clonotype turned up many times. The chain recombines TRBV28 with TRBJ1-5, with D unresolved. Trimming left V 6 bases short and J 2 bases short, with 11 bases between. Germline assignment: CDR1 MDHEN and CDR2 SYDVKM. This CDR3 has 14 residues. The CDR3 DNA sequence: TGTGCCAGCAGCCATCCGCTCCGCAATCAGCCCCAGCATTTT. The encoded protein is CASSHPLRNQPQHF.

A word on this clonotype: This likely traces to a read error, being one base from a far larger clone. The V and J genes are TRBV7-2 and TRBJ1-6; D may be TRBD1 (6 bases). The germline CDR1 and CDR2 sequences are SGHTA and FQGNSA. V lost 5 bases and J lost 7, with 18 bases in between. This CDR3 region has 16 residues. The CDR3 DNA is TGTGCCAGCAGCCCTCTCGGGGCAGGGGACAATTCACCCCTCCACTTT. Its protein is CASSPLGAGDNSPLHF.

This clonotype was picked up many times. The chain carries TRBV28 and TRBJ1-1, with a weak D call TRBD1 (5 bases). This CDR3 has 14 residues. From germline, CDR1 is MDHEN and CDR2 SYDVKM. Trimming cost V 3 bases and J 4 bases, with 12 bases left between them. In DNA form, the CDR3 reads TGTGCCAGCAGTTTCTATCTGGGGCGCACTGAAGCTTTCTTT. Encoded protein: CASSFYLGRTEAFF.

This clonotype occurred many times. CDR3 loop: CASSETLAVSYEQYF. The CDR3 DNA sequence: TGTGCCAGCAGTGAAACACTAGCGGTTTCCTACGAGCAGTACTTC. The genes are TRBV2 and TRBJ2-7, with TRBD2 matching 8 bases. Germline lookup yields CDR1 SNHLY and CDR2 FYNNEI. This CDR3 region has 15 residues. Trimming removed 2 bases from V and 1 base from J; junction bases left unmatched: 4. Filled out from reference TRBV2 and TRBJ2-7, the complete variable domain reads EPEVTQTPSHQVTQMGQEVILRCVPISNHLYFYWYRQILGQKVEFLVSFYNNEISEKSEIFDDQFSVERPDGSNFTLKIRSTKLEDSAMYFCASSETLAVSYEQYFGPGTRLTVT.

This clonotype was seen at least ten times. This chain connects TRBV14 to TRBJ2-5, with D unclear. Trimming cost V 5 bases and J 5 bases, with 9 bases left between them. The CDR3 is 12 amino acids. CDR1 is SGHDN and CDR2 is FVKESK in the germline V gene. The CDR3, as DNA: TGTGCCAGCAGCTCCCGTTGGGAGACCCAGTACTTC. It encodes CASSSRWETQYF.

Ten or more counts support this clonotype. The chain couples TRBV2 to TRBJ2-2; TRBD2 matches at 12 bases. This CDR3 has 15 residues. The V and J ends lost 8 bases and 4 bases, in that order; junction bases with no gene match: 5. Germline V gene sequence: CDR1 SNHLY, CDR2 FYNNEI. The CDR3 spells CASDLAGGSTGELFF. CDR3 coding DNA: TGTGCCAGCGACCTAGCGGGAGGGTCCACCGGGGAGCTGTTTTTT.

The J gene is TRBJ1-1, the V gene TRBV6-2 or TRBV6-3; tentative D call: TRBD1 (6 bases). The V and J ends lost 6 bases and 0 bases respectively, with 14 bases between them. CDR3 length equals 15 residues. From germline, CDR1 is MNHEY and CDR2 SVGEGT. CDR3 coding DNA: TGTGCCAGCAGGTCGACAGGACTCATGAACACTGAAGCTTTCTTT. It translates to CASRSTGLMNTEAFF.

This clonotype was observed a handful of times. The rearrangement joins TRBV7-9 to TRBJ1-4; D is perhaps TRBD1 (5 bases). Germline V lookup: CDR1 SEHNR, CDR2 FQNEAQ (reference sequence). Trimming stripped 5 bases from V and 7 bases from J, with 8 bases between. The length of the CDR3 is 12 residues. As DNA, the CDR3 is TGTGCCAGCAGCCCCGGGGGTGAAAAACTGTTTTTT. The encoded protein is CASSPGGEKLFF.

The sample holds many counts of this clonotype. The chain has TRBV27 and TRBJ2-6; D remains ambiguous. CDR1 is MNHEY, CDR2 SMNVEV, per germline (reference sequence). The CDR3 extends over 14 amino acids. Trimming removed 5 bases from V and 0 bases from J, with 5 bases in between. CDR3 loop: CASSPLSGANVLTF. For the CDR3, the DNA is TGTGCCAGCAGTCCCCTCTCTGGGGCCAACGTCCTGACTTTC.

This clonotype came up many times. The gene calls are TRBV19 and TRBJ1-2, with 7 bases lining up with TRBD1. The CDR3 consists of 14 residues. Germline V gene sequence: CDR1 LNHDA, CDR2 SQIVND (reference sequence). V was clipped by 6 bases and J by 4 bases; unmatched bases: 8. This CDR3 reads CASSFGTDAYGYTF. The DNA for the CDR3 is TGTGCCAGTAGCTTCGGGACAGATGCCTATGGCTACACCTTC.

Many counts were recorded for this clonotype. J is TRBJ2-7 and V is TRBV20-1; 9 bases are shared with TRBD2. The V gene's germline CDR1 is DFQATT and CDR2 SNEGSKA (reference sequence). There are 15 residues in the CDR3. J gave up 4 bases and V 0 bases, and 7 bases lay outside the gene matches. CDR3 residues: CSARDGGSGSYEQYF. Written as DNA, the CDR3 is TGCAGTGCTAGAGATGGCGGTAGCGGGAGTTACGAGCAGTACTTC.

A few counts support this clonotype. With a much larger clone just one base away, this may be a read error. CDR3: CASSLGWTGTETQYF. The DNA for the CDR3 is TGTGCCAGCAGCTTAGGGTGGACAGGGACAGAGACCCAGTACTTC. V is TRBV7-9 and J is TRBJ2-5; 8 bases are a match to TRBD1. Per germline, CDR1 SEHNR and CDR2 FQNEAQ (reference sequence). The CDR3 consists of 15 residues. The V segment lost 1 base and the J segment 4 bases; nucleotides outside the gene matches: 5.